This T cell receptor (beta chain) was documented in a study of shared clonotypes between healthy human individuals. Germline V gene lookup returns CDR1 SGHVS and CDR2 FQNEAQ. Trimming cost V 1 base and J 4 bases, with 13 bases left between them. This CDR3 comprises 15 residues. Donors were healthy HIV-negative adults without recent acute infections or vaccinations. This clone was seen ten or more times. Each subset's genomic DNA was split evenly across several immunoSEQ plates. The input for sorted-subset replicate PCRs was about 210 ng DNA, tens of thousands of T cell genomes. Measured with immunoSEQ multiplex PCR; TCRdb has only the in-frame clones, and not every one. In the table there are 650,000 to 700,000 clones, 90% of which are singletons.

The genes are TRBV7-8 and TRBJ2-5; D perhaps matches TRBD1 (5 bases). The receptor was derived from a man between 18 and 29 years old in good health. Some clones in this sample may be carry-over from other donors' samples. The sequenced sample consisted of memory CD8+ T cells from PBMCs. Specified subset: CD45RO+ cells pooled with CCR7-negative TemRA cells. The CDR3 DNA follows: TGTGCCAGCAGCTTAGAGGGGTCCCTTCGAGAGACCCAGTACTTC. Its protein product is CASSLEGSLRETQYF. Filled out from reference TRBV7-8 and TRBJ2-5, the complete variable domain reads GAGVSQSPRYKVAKRGQDVALRCDPISGHVSLFWYQQALGQGPEFLTYFQNEAQLDKSGLPSDRFFAERPEGSVSTLKIQRTQQEDSAVYLCASSLEGSLRETQYFGPGTRLLVL.